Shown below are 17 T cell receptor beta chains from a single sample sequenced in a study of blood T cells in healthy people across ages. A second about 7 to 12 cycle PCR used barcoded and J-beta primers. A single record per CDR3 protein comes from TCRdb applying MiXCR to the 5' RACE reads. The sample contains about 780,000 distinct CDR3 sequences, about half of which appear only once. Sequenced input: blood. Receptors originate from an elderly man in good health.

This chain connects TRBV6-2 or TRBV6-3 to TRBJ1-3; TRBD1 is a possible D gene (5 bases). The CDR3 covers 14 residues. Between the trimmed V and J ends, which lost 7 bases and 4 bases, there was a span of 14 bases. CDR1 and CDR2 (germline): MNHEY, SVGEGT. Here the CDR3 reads CASKTTGFGNTIYF. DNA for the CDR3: TGTGCCAGCAAGACTACAGGCTTCGGAAACACCATATATTTT.

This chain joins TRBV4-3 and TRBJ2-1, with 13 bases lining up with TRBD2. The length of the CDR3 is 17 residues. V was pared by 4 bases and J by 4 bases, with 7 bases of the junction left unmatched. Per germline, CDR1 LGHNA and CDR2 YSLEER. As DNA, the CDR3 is TGCGCCAGCAGCCCAGAACTAGCGGGAGGGACATACAATGAGCAGTTCTTC. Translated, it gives CASSPELAGGTYNEQFF.

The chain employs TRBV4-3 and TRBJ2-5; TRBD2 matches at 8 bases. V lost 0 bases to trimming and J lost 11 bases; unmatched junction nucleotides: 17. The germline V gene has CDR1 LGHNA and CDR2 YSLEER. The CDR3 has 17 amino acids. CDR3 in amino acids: CASSQEFYGREYNEQYF. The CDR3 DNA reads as TGCGCCAGCAGCCAAGAGTTTTACGGGAGGGAATACAATGAGCAGTACTTC.

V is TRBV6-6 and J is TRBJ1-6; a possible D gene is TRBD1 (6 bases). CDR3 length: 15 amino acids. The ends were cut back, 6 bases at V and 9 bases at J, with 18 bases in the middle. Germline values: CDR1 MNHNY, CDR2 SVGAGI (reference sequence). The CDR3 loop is CASSYAQGNSSPLHF. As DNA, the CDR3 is TGTGCCAGCAGCTATGCCCAGGGGAATAGTTCACCCCTCCACTTT.

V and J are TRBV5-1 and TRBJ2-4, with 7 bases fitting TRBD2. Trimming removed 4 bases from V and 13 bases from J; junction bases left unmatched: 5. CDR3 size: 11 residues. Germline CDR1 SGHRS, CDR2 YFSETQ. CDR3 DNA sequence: TGCGCCAGCAGCGAGGGGAGGGTGCAGTACTTC. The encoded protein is CASSEGRVQYF. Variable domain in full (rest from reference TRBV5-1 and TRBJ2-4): KAGVTQTPRYLIKTRGQQVTLSCSPISGHRSVSWYQQTPGQGLQFLFEYFSETQRNKGNFPGRFSGRQFSNSRSEMNVSTLELGDSALYLCASSEGRVQYFGAGTRLSVL.

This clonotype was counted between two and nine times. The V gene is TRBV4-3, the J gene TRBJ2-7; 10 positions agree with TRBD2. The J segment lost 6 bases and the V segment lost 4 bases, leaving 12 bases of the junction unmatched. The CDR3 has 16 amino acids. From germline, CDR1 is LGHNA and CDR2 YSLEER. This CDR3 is CASSPTLAGVSGEQYF. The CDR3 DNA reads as TGCGCCAGCAGCCCTACCCTAGCGGGAGTCTCCGGCGAGCAGTACTTC.

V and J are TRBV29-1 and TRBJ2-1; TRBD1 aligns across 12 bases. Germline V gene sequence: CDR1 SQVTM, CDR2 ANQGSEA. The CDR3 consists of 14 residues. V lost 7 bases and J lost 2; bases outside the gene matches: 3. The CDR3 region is CSAGTGGTYNEQFF. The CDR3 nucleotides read TGCAGCGCCGGGACAGGGGGCACCTACAATGAGCAGTTCTTC.

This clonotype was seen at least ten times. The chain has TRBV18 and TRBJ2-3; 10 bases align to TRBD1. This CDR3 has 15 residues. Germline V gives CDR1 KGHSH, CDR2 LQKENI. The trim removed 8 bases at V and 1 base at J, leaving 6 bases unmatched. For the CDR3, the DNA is TGTGCCAGCAGCCCAGGGACAGGGGGCACAGATACGCAGTATTTT. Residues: CASSPGTGGTDTQYF.

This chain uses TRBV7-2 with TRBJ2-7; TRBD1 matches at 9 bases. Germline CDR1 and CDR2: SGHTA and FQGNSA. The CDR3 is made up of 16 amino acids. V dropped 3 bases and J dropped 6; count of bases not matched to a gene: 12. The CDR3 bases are TGTGCCAGCAGCTTTACCCCGGGACAGGGATCGGGCGAGCAGTACTTC. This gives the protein CASSFTPGQGSGEQYF.

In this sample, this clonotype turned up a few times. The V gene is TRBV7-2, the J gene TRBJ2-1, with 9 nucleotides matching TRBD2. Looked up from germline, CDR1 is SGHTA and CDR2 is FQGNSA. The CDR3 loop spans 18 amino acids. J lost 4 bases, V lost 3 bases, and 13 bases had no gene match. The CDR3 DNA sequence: TGTGCCAGCAGCTTGTATGAGGGTAGCGGGAGAATATACAATGAGCAGTTCTTC. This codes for CASSLYEGSGRIYNEQFF.

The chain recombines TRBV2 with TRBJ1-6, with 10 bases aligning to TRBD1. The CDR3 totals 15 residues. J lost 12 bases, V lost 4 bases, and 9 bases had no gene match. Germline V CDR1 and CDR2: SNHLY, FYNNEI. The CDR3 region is CASSAAGQGILPLHF. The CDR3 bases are TGTGCCAGCAGTGCAGCGGGACAGGGGATTTTACCCCTCCACTTT.

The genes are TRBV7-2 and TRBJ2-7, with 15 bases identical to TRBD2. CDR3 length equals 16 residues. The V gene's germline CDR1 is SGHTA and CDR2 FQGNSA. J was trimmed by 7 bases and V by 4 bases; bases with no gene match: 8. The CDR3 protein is CASSSDRTSGRAEQYF. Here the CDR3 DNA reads TGTGCCAGCAGCTCGGACCGGACTAGCGGGAGGGCTGAGCAGTACTTC.

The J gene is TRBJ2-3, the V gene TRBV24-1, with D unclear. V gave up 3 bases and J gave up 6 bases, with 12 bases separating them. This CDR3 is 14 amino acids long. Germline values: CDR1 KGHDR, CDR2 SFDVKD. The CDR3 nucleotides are TGTGCCACCAGTGATCGAAAGACGCTGGATACGCAGTATTTT. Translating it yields CATSDRKTLDTQYF.

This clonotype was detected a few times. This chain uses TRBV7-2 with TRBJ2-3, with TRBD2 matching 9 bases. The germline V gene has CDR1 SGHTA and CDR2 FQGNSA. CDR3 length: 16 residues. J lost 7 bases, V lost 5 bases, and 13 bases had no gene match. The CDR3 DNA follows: TGTGCCAGCAGCCCACGTCGACTAGCGGCCTTTCATACGCAGTATTTT. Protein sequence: CASSPRRLAAFHTQYF. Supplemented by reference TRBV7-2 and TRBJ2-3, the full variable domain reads GAGVSQSPSNKVTEKGKDVELRCDPISGHTALYWYRQSLGQGLEFLIYFQGNSAPDKSGLPSDRFSAERTGGSVSTLTIQRTQQEDSAVYLCASSPRRLAAFHTQYFGPGTRLTVL.

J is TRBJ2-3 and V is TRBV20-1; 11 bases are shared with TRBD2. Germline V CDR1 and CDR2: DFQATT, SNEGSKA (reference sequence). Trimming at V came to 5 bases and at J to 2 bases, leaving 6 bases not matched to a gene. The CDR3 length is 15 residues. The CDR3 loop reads CSAFPTSGATDTQYF. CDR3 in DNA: TGCAGTGCTTTCCCGACTAGCGGGGCCACAGATACGCAGTATTTT.

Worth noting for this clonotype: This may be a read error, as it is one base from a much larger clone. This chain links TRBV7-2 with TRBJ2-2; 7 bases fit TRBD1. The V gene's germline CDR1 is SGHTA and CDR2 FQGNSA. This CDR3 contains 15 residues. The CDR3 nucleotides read TGTGCCCGCAGCGCCCAGACAGGGCGTGCCGGGGAGCTGTTTTTT. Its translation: CARSAQTGRAGELFF.

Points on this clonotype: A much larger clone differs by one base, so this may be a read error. The DNA for the CDR3 is TGCGGCGGAACAGCGGGAGGGAAACCCAATGAGCAGTTCTTC. The encoded protein is CGGTAGGKPNEQFF. This chain uses TRBV29-1 with TRBJ2-1, with 10 bases identical to TRBD2. Germline assignment: CDR1 SQVTM and CDR2 ANQGSEA. This CDR3 contains 14 residues.